This T cell receptor (beta chain) was retrieved from a study of blood T cell repertoires in COVID-19. Across the study: Italy, Spain and the United States were the sources of the convalescent and acute COVID-19 samples. PBMCs, B-cell-depleted T cells, or T cells were the source of the cDNA or gDNA that made up the material.

The length of the CDR3 is 10 residues. The ends were cut back, 7 bases at V and 8 bases at J, with 8 bases in the middle. Per the original methods: Amplification of reference gene primers provided the estimated nucleated cell counts. Method: immunoSEQ multiplex PCR; TCRdb's copy keeps in-frame clones and lacks some. V and J calls and clone size are copied from that table; D and trimming were computed from the DNA. The sample holds approximately 200,000 clones, around 86% seen once. The clonotype was recovered from a human donor in a cohort sampled during active COVID-19. The rearrangement joins TRBV12-3 or TRBV12-4 to TRBJ1-1; no firm D call. Material: peripheral blood. The CDR3 region is CASTLTEAFF. CDR3 nucleotides: TGTGCCAGCACCCTGACAGAAGCTTTCTTT.